The rows below give T cell receptor beta chains drawn from one sample of a study of T cell responses to AZD1222 COVID-19 vaccine. Clones were read by immunoSEQ multiplex PCR, and TCRdb kept only the in-frame ones, dropping some. The sample shows nearly 110,000 clones, 90% to 95% of them seen only once. Sequencing was performed on peripheral blood, taken 28 days after the second AZD1222 dose. The origin of the receptors is an adult who received the AZD1222 COVID-19 vaccine. The conserved cysteine and the conserved F or W are not part of the CDR3 here.

V gene	J gene	CDR3 protein
TRBV12-3/TRBV12-4	TRBJ2-1	ATRTSGYNEQF
TRBV7-2	TRBJ2-7	ASSPPRASTYEQY
TRBV4-1	TRBJ1-2	ASSQGVGNSGYT
TRBV2	TRBJ1-5	ASSEGPYSNQPQH
TRBV27	TRBJ1-2	ASTPAGAQSYGYT
TRBV14	TRBJ1-6	ASSLTPFSDSPLH
TRBV5-1	TRBJ2-7	ASSLDGTYYEQY
TRBV14	TRBJ1-5	ASSARDREEQH
TRBV6-5	TRBJ1-1	ASSYKGSTEAF
TRBV19	TRBJ2-7	ASRQVASSYEQY
TRBV7-2	TRBJ2-7	ASSFTTGTDQQY
TRBV3-1/TRBV3-2	TRBJ2-7	ASSQGAKKWDEQY
TRBV28	TRBJ1-2	ASSLEGYGYT
TRBV5-1	TRBJ2-2	ASGTGANTGELF
TRBV30	TRBJ1-1	ARQGAGNTEAF
TRBV7-9	TRBJ1-1	ASTPVTEAF
TRBV19	TRBJ1-2	ASSSPGTGAYGYT
TRBV4-1	TRBJ2-7	ASSQELTYSYEQY
TRBV11-3	TRBJ2-7	ASSAGQGYEQY
TRBV15	TRBJ2-7	ATSRDASGSYEQY
TRBV7-9	TRBJ1-6	ASSLYPQQGDNSPLH
TRBV7-2	TRBJ2-2	ASSLRPLKNTGELF
TRBV18	TRBJ1-1	ASSPTGNTEAF
TRBV7-2	TRBJ2-7	ASSFMTSGRDEQY
TRBV2	TRBJ1-2	ASSLPGLRNTYGYT
TRBV7-8	TRBJ2-1	ASSSRTGGMGNEQF
TRBV6-7	TRBJ2-5	ASSYLGLRMTQY
TRBV3-1/TRBV3-2	TRBJ1-2	ASSPGSGGYT
TRBV27	TRBJ1-2	ASSRRTGNYGYT
TRBV10-3	TRBJ1-1	AISDSANTEAF
TRBV15	TRBJ1-1	ATSRDSGGAEAF
TRBV25-1	TRBJ1-2	ASSEPAVLSNYGYT
TRBV5-1	TRBJ2-5	ASSPGSLETQY
TRBV27	TRBJ2-5	ASSYGGGLVKTQY
TRBV7-2	TRBJ2-7	ASSFSLGSEQY
TRBV5-1	TRBJ2-2	ASSPGTNTGELF
TRBV29-1	TRBJ2-2	SVGYGGPGELF
TRBV27	TRBJ1-5	ASRARTGYQPQH
TRBV27	TRBJ1-2	ASSPRGGFGGYT
TRBV13	TRBJ1-1	ASSLATLTNTEAF
TRBV6-5	TRBJ1-4	ASNPRGRRDEKLF
TRBV23-1	TRBJ1-2	ASSRRQLYGYT
TRBV4-1	TRBJ1-6	ASSQVAGDSSPLH
TRBV30	TRBJ1-1	AWIDRLDTEAF
TRBV5-1	TRBJ1-1	ASSSGQMNTEAF
TRBV28	TRBJ1-5	ASSFRGRSGNQPQH
TRBV4-2	TRBJ2-5	ASSRYLGTETQY
TRBV19	TRBJ1-1	ASSIVVNTEAF
TRBV7-9	TRBJ2-7	ASSPPSGRTGYEQY
TRBV19	TRBJ2-1	ASSRLPQLAGEGNEQF
TRBV13	TRBJ1-2	ASSLAAAAANYGYT
TRBV6-5	TRBJ2-4	ASSYSRGVRNIQY
TRBV30	TRBJ1-2	AWSAYSYGYT
TRBV18	TRBJ1-5	ASSRQGSNQPQH
TRBV7-9	TRBJ1-3	ASSPSYLGTIY
TRBV3-1/TRBV3-2	TRBJ1-1	ASSQRTGDTEAF
TRBV6-2/TRBV6-3	TRBJ1-5	ASSYSPRGENQPQH
TRBV9	TRBJ2-7	ASSVVSGEEQY
TRBV24-1	TRBJ2-7	ATSPGGKYEQY